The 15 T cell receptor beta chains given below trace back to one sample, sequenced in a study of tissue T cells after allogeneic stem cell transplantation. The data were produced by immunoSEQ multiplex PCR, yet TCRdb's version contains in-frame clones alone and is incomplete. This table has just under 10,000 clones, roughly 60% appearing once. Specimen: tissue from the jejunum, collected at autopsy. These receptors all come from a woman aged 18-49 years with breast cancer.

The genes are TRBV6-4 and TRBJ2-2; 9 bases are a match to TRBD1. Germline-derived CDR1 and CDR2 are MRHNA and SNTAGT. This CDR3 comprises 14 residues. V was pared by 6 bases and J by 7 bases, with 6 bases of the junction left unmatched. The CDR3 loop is CASRTQGAGGELFF. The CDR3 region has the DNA TGTGCCAGCAGGACACAGGGGGCCGGCGGGGAGCTGTTTTTT.

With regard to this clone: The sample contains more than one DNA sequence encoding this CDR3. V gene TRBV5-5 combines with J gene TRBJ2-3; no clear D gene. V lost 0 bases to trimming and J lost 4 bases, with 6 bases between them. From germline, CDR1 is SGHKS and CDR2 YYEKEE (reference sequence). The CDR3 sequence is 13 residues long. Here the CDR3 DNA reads TGTGCCAGCAGCTTGGCCCCCCCAGATACGCAGTATTTT. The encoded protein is CASSLAPPDTQYF.

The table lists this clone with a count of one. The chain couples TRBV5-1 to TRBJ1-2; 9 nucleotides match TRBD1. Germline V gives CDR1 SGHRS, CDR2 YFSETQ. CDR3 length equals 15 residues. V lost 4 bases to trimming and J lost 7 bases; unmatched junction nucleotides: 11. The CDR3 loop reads CASSPAEGQGRGYTF. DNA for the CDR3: TGCGCCAGCAGCCCCGCCGAGGGACAGGGACGTGGCTACACCTTC.

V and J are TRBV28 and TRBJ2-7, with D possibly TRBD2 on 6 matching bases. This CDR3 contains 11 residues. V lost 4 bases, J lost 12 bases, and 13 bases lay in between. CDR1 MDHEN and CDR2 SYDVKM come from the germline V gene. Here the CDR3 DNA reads TGTGCCAGCAGTTCCCGACTAGTGTCGTACTTC. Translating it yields CASSSRLVSYF.

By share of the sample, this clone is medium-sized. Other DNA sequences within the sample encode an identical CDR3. In DNA form, the CDR3 reads TGTGCCACCAACTCGTCGTTAGGGGAATCGAACACCGGGGAGCTGTTTTTT. Translated: CATNSSLGESNTGELFF. The V call is TRBV24-1, the J call TRBJ2-2; a possible D gene is TRBD1 (5 bases). V gave up 8 bases and J gave up 0 bases, with 18 bases separating them. This CDR3 is built from 17 residues. The germline V gene encodes CDR1 KGHDR and CDR2 SFDVKD.

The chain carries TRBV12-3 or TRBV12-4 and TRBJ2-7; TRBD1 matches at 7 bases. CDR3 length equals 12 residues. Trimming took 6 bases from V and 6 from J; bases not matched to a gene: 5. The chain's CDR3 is CASSKGTVEQYF. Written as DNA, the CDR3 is TGTGCCAGCAGCAAAGGGACAGTCGAGCAGTACTTC.

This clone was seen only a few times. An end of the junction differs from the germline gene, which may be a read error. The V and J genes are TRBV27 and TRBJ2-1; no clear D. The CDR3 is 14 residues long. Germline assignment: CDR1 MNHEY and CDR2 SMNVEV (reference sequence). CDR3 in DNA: TGTGCCAGCAGCTTATTAACTCACTACAATGAGCAGTTCTTC. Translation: CASSLLTHYNEQFF.

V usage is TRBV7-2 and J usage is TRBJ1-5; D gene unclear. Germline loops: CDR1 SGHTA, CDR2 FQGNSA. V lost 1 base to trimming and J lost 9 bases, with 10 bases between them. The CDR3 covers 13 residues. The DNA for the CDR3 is TGTGCCAGCAGCTTAGATCTCTTAAGGCCCCAGCATTTT. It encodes CASSLDLLRPQHF.

CDR3 nucleotides: TGTGCCTGGCCTAGCGGGGGGTCCCAAGAGACCCAGTACTTC. Translation gives CAWPSGGSQETQYF. This chain uses TRBV30 with TRBJ2-5, with TRBD2 matching over 11 bases. Germline-derived CDR1 and CDR2 are GTSNPN and SVGIG (reference sequence). The CDR3 totals 14 residues. J lost 1 base, V lost 5 bases, and 3 bases had no gene match.

The CDR3 is CASSLVGSYNEQFF. In DNA form, the CDR3 reads TGTGCCAGCAGTTTAGTGGGTTCCTACAATGAGCAGTTCTTC. This chain joins TRBV27 and TRBJ2-1; D gene unclear. Germline lookup yields CDR1 MNHEY and CDR2 SMNVEV (reference sequence). The CDR3 spans 14 residues. The germline V and J ends were trimmed by 2 bases and 1 base, with 6 bases remaining between them.

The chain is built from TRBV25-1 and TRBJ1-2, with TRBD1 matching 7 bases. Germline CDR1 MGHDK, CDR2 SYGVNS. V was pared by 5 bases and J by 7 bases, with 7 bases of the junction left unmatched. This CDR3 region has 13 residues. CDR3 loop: CASSRTGDFGYTF. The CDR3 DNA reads TGTGCCAGCAGTAGAACAGGGGATTTTGGCTACACCTTC.

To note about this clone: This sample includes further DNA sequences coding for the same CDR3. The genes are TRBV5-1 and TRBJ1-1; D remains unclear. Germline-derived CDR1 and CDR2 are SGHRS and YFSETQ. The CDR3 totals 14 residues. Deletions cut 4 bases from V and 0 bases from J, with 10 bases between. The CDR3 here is CASSPGPMNTEAFF. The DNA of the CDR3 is TGCGCCAGCAGCCCCGGGCCTATGAACACTGAAGCTTTCTTT.

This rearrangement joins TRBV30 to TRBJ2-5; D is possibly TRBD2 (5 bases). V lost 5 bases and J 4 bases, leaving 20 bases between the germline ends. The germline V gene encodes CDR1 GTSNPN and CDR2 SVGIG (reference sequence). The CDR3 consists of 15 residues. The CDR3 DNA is TGTGCCTGGGCCATGGGCGGGTTGAGTTTAGAGACCCAGTACTTC. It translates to CAWAMGGLSLETQYF.

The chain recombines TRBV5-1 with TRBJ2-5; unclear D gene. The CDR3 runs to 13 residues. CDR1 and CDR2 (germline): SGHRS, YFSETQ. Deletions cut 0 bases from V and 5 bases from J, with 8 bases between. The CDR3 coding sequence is TGCGCCAGCAGCTTGGCGGTCGGGGAGACCCAGTACTTC. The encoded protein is CASSLAVGETQYF.

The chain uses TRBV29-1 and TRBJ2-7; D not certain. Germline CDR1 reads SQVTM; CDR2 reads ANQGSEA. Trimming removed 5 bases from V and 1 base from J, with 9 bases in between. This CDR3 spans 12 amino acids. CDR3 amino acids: CSVLVSSYEQYF. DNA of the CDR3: TGCAGCGTTCTGGTCAGTTCCTACGAGCAGTACTTC.